Shown below are 19 T cell receptor beta chains from a single sample sequenced in a study of CD8 T cells in Susac syndrome (dated by TCRdb to between 2018 and 2021). Libraries were prepared through the immunoSEQ multiplex PCR assay. RNA was extracted using the RNeasy kit, and roughly 0.5 to 1 microgram was reverse transcribed with random hexamers. Clones were called with MiXCR by TCRdb after fastp trimmed the public reads at Q25, and only in-frame beta chains were retained. CDR3 protein duplicates are merged, each entry listing the most common genes and DNA. Present in this sample are over 100,000 distinct CDR3 sequences, 90% to 95% of which were seen just once. Together, the top ten hold about 0.28% of the sample. Sequenced: CD8+ T cells from PBMCs. The receptors here all came from a human donor with Susac syndrome.

This clonotype was counted a single time. The V and J genes are TRBV12-3 or TRBV12-4 and TRBJ2-5, with TRBD1 matching over 7 bases. This CDR3 is 14 amino acids long. V shed 5 bases and J 5 bases; nucleotides not matched to a gene: 8. CDR3 DNA sequence: TGTGCCAGCAGTGCAAACAGGGGTACCGAGACCCAGTACTTC. It codes for CASSANRGTETQYF.

This chain connects TRBV29-1 to TRBJ2-2; the match to TRBD1 covers 8 bases. Germline lookup yields CDR1 SQVTM and CDR2 ANQGSEA. The CDR3 extends over 15 amino acids. The V gene end was trimmed by 6 bases and the J gene end by 5 bases; junction bases not matched to a gene: 11. CDR3 DNA sequence: TGCAGCGTGGGCGATTCAACAGGGGGAACCGGGGAGCTGTTTTTT. It is translated as CSVGDSTGGTGELFF.

V is TRBV15 and J is TRBJ2-7; 9 bases match TRBD1. The CDR3 has 14 residues. V shed 1 base, J shed 2 bases, and the junction held 0 bases outside the gene matches. Germline loops: CDR1 LNHNV, CDR2 YYDKDF (reference sequence). CDR3 sequence reads: CATSRGQGAYEQYF. The CDR3 DNA reads TGTGCCACCAGCAGAGGACAGGGGGCCTACGAGCAGTACTTC.

The chain has TRBV4-2 and TRBJ1-1, with unresolved D. The V and J ends lost 0 bases and 11 bases respectively, with 22 bases between them. Germline values: CDR1 LGHNA, CDR2 YNFKEQ. CDR3 length equals 16 residues. CDR3: CASSQDLGGSSTWAFF. The CDR3 DNA reads as TGTGCCAGCAGCCAAGATCTCGGAGGGTCAAGTACTTGGGCTTTCTTT.

The chain combines TRBV5-4 with TRBJ1-1; the match to TRBD1 covers 8 bases. The CDR3 is 13 amino acids. The V gene end was trimmed by 2 bases and the J gene end by 7 bases; junction bases not matched to a gene: 4. Germline CDR1 SGHNT, CDR2 YYREEE (reference sequence). CDR3 sequence (DNA): TGTGCCAGCAGCTTTCAGGGGGCGGGTGAAGCTTTCTTT. The encoded protein is CASSFQGAGEAFF.

The genes are TRBV14 and TRBJ2-1, with TRBD2 matching 10 bases. The CDR3 has 19 residues. Germline V CDR1 and CDR2: SGHDN, FVKESK. After removal of 3 bases from V and 0 bases from J, the junction contained 11 bases not matched to a gene. The CDR3 DNA sequence: TGTGCCAGCAGCCACTCCCCCGAGCGGGGGGGCCGCTCCTACAATGAGCAGTTCTTC. It codes for CASSHSPERGGRSYNEQFF. The whole variable domain, remainder taken from reference TRBV14 and TRBJ2-1, is EAGVTQFPSHSVIEKGQTVTLRCDPISGHDNLYWYRRVMGKEIKFLLHFVKESKQDESGMPNNRFLAERTGGTYSTLKVQPAELEDSGVYFCASSHSPERGGRSYNEQFFGPGTRLTVL.

This sequence joins TRBV7-9 and TRBJ1-1; D is perhaps TRBD1 (5 bases). The CDR3 spans 13 residues. From germline, CDR1 is SEHNR and CDR2 FQNEAQ (reference sequence). The V and J ends lost 5 bases and 6 bases respectively, with 13 bases between them. Written as DNA, the CDR3 is TGTGCCAGCAGCCATCGACAGAATCCTGAAGCTTTCTTT. Its translation is CASSHRQNPEAFF.

The chain joins TRBV7-9 to TRBJ1-1; possibly TRBD1 for D (6 bases). Germline V gene sequence: CDR1 SEHNR, CDR2 FQNEAQ (reference sequence). V was shortened by 4 bases and J by 6 bases, with 15 bases between the two germline ends. The CDR3 length is 14 residues. CDR3 sequence: CASSSPGTGPEAFF. In DNA, the CDR3 is TGTGCCAGCAGCTCGCCGGGAACAGGGCCTGAAGCTTTCTTT.

The V and J genes are TRBV20-1 and TRBJ1-3, with TRBD1 as a possible D gene (5 bases). Germline-derived CDR1 and CDR2 are DFQATT and SNEGSKA (reference sequence). The V end lost 3 bases, the J end lost 0 bases, and 9 bases lay between the germline ends. The CDR3 has 14 residues. The CDR3: CSARGLSSGNTIYF. The CDR3 DNA sequence: TGCAGTGCTAGGGGACTGAGCTCTGGAAACACCATATATTTT.

Notes on this clonotype: The junction shows a germline mismatch at one end, possibly a read error. J is TRBJ2-5 and V is TRBV7-9, with 16 bases lining up with TRBD2. CDR1 and CDR2 (germline): SEHNR, FQNEAQ (reference sequence). The CDR3 consists of 15 residues. CDR3 region: CASSPSPGLAGGYHF. In nucleotides, the CDR3 is TGTGCCAGCAGCCCCTCCCCGGGACTAGCGGGGGGGTACCACTTC.

The gene calls are TRBV4-3 and TRBJ1-5, with D possibly matching TRBD1 (6 bases). The germline gives CDR1 LGHNA, CDR2 YSLEER. V was cut by 0 bases and J by 2 bases, with 8 bases left in between. The CDR3 consists of 15 residues. The CDR3 DNA follows: TGCGCCAGCAGCCAAGACCACAGGGGCAATCAGCCCCAGCATTTT. This codes for CASSQDHRGNQPQHF.

This clonotype was found once. This rearrangement joins TRBV9 to TRBJ1-1, with TRBD1 identical over 11 bases. CDR3 size: 15 residues. The V and J ends lost 3 bases and 6 bases, in that order; junction bases with no gene match: 7. Germline CDR1 SGDLS, CDR2 YYNGEE. The CDR3 loop is CASSAAGQGVSEAFF. CDR3 bases: TGTGCCAGCAGCGCGGCGGGACAGGGGGTCTCTGAAGCTTTCTTT.

The chain is built from TRBV14 and TRBJ2-7, with no clear D. Germline CDR1 SGHDN, CDR2 FVKESK. The CDR3 loop spans 17 amino acids. Trimming shortened V by 0 bases and J by 4 bases, and 19 bases separated the two germline ends. Written as DNA, the CDR3 is TGTGCCAGCAGCCAAGATAGTGGGCCTACCCCCAGGTACGAGCAGTACTTC. Its translation is CASSQDSGPTPRYEQYF.

The chain combines TRBV20-1 with TRBJ2-4, with 8 bases matching TRBD1. The V segment lost 4 bases and the J segment 6 bases; nucleotides outside the gene matches: 8. The CDR3 has 14 residues. The germline gives CDR1 DFQATT, CDR2 SNEGSKA (reference sequence). This CDR3 reads CSATSGQVLNIQYF. CDR3 sequence (DNA): TGCAGTGCTACCTCGGGACAGGTGCTAAACATTCAGTACTTC.

This clonotype appeared once. The V call is TRBV29-1, the J call TRBJ2-1; 8 bases line up with TRBD2. The junction had 12 bases not matched to a gene; V was cut back by 6 bases and J by 8 bases. CDR3 length: 14 amino acids. The V gene's germline CDR1 is SQVTM and CDR2 ANQGSEA. This chain's CDR3 is CSVPRSSGFYEQFF. In DNA, the CDR3 is TGCAGCGTCCCACGATCTAGCGGGTTTTATGAGCAGTTCTTC.

The V and J genes are TRBV4-3 and TRBJ1-6; 8 nucleotides line up with TRBD1. CDR1 and CDR2 from the germline V gene are LGHNA and YSLEER. The CDR3 sequence is 17 residues long. The V segment lost 0 bases and the J segment 1 base; nucleotides outside the gene matches: 2. DNA of the CDR3: TGCGCCAGCAGCCAAGACAGGGGGCTATCCTATAATTCACCCCTCCACTTT. Translated: CASSQDRGLSYNSPLHF.

J is TRBJ2-1 and V is TRBV25-1; D call uncertain. The length of the CDR3 is 15 residues. Germline-derived CDR1 and CDR2 are MGHDK and SYGVNS. The V end was cut by 0 bases, the J end by 6 bases, with 12 bases between. CDR3 residues: CASSEYSPLGNEQFF. The CDR3 region has the DNA TGTGCCAGCAGTGAATATTCCCCATTAGGCAATGAGCAGTTCTTC.

This chain connects TRBV7-8 to TRBJ2-3; D gene unclear. Germline assignment: CDR1 SGHVS and CDR2 FQNEAQ. CDR3 length equals 16 residues. The germline V and J ends were trimmed by 1 base and 0 bases, with 11 bases remaining between them. The CDR3 DNA sequence: TGTGCCAGCAGCTTAGGAGGTTTCCCTAGCACAGATACGCAGTATTTT. Translated, it gives CASSLGGFPSTDTQYF.

This clonotype has a single count. The chain uses TRBV2 and TRBJ1-5; a weak D match, TRBD1 (5 bases). The CDR3 runs to 13 residues. The V end lost 8 bases, the J end lost 2 bases, and 10 bases lay between the germline ends. Germline assignment: CDR1 SNHLY and CDR2 FYNNEI. As DNA, the CDR3 is TGTGCCAGCTGGGACCTCGGCAATCAGCCCCAGCATTTT. Translating gives CASWDLGNQPQHF. Supplemented by reference TRBV2 and TRBJ1-5, the full variable domain reads EPEVTQTPSHQVTQMGQEVILRCVPISNHLYFYWYRQILGQKVEFLVSFYNNEISEKSEIFDDQFSVERPDGSNFTLKIRSTKLEDSAMYFCASWDLGNQPQHFGDGTRLSIL.